Only one count was recorded for the clone carrying this T cell receptor beta chain. Its specificity is unknown. Trimming removed 9 bases from V and 1 base from J; junction bases left unmatched: 1. In germline, CDR1 is LGHNT, CDR2 FRNRAP. This CDR3 is built from 12 residues. The sample comes from a study of T cell responses to AZD1222 COVID-19 vaccine. As for the study in general: Second doses that came at about 4 or about 12 weeks were put together.

Only in-frame clones appear in the TCRdb table, and some are missing; sequencing was by immunoSEQ multiplex PCR. The repertoire holds roughly 100,000 clones, with 85% to 90% as singletons. Study-wide results and limits: The donor cohort was predominantly white British with a female majority, and clonal diversity may have been underestimated. Baseline antibody screening turned up just a handful of seropositive AZD1222 recipients.

The TCR sequence derives from an adult in good health. The sample here was peripheral blood, taken on day 0 of AZD1222 vaccination. The rearrangement links TRBV12-5 to TRBJ2-3; 7 bases are a match to TRBD1. CDR3 protein: CASDRGTDTQYF. CDR3 DNA: TGTGCTAGCGACAGGGGCACAGATACGCAGTATTTT.